Shown below are 25 T cell receptor beta chains from a single sample sequenced in a study of T cell responses to AZD1222 COVID-19 vaccine. The method was immunoSEQ multiplex PCR; TCRdb's version includes in-frame clones alone and lacks a portion of them. The sample lists about 180,000 clones, 85% to 95% occurring once. Sequences were derived from peripheral blood, sampled 28 days after the second AZD1222 dose. These TCRs come from an adult who received the AZD1222 COVID-19 vaccine.

CDR3 nucleotides: TGTGCCTGGAGGGGACAGGGGACCGGCGCTGAAGCTTTCTTT. Amino acid sequence: CAWRGQGTGAEAFF. The chain has TRBV30 and TRBJ1-1, with 10 bases lining up with TRBD1. Germline CDR1 reads GTSNPN; CDR2 reads SVGIG (reference sequence). J lost 6 bases, V lost 3 bases, and 7 bases had no gene match. The CDR3 spans 14 residues.

The chain is built from TRBV29-1 and TRBJ1-2, with D perhaps TRBD1 (6 bases). Trimming took 3 bases from V and 2 from J, leaving 10 bases between them. Germline V gene data show CDR1 as SQVTM and CDR2 as ANQGSEA. This CDR3 spans 13 amino acids. CDR3 amino acids: CSVDAGENYGYTF. The CDR3 DNA reads TGCAGCGTTGACGCAGGGGAAAACTATGGCTACACCTTC.

The CDR3, as DNA: TGTGCCAGCAGTGAAGGGCGGGATGAAAAACTGTTTTTT. Translated: CASSEGRDEKLFF. This rearrangement joins TRBV2 to TRBJ1-4; D gene unclear. The CDR3 extends over 13 amino acids. V lost 1 base and J lost 6, with 6 bases in between. The germline V gene encodes CDR1 SNHLY and CDR2 FYNNEI.

The chain is built from TRBV2 and TRBJ1-3; weak D call: TRBD1 (5 bases). The CDR3 consists of 14 residues. In germline, CDR1 is SNHLY, CDR2 FYNNEI. Trimming pared 7 bases from V and 6 bases from J, leaving 16 bases between. In nucleotides, the CDR3 is TGTGCCAGCAAGCGTGTGGGGCAAGCAAACACCATATATTTT. This sequence encodes CASKRVGQANTIYF.

The J gene is TRBJ2-7, the V gene TRBV29-1; a weak D match, TRBD2 (6 bases). The germline V gene has CDR1 SQVTM and CDR2 ANQGSEA. V was cut by 4 bases and J by 5 bases, with 12 bases left in between. The length of the CDR3 is 12 residues. The CDR3 DNA is TGCAGCGTTGCATGGGGCGGGGACGAGCAGTACTTC. Amino acid sequence: CSVAWGGDEQYF.

The chain employs TRBV25-1 and TRBJ1-6, with a weak D call TRBD1 (6 bases). The CDR3 sequence is 13 residues long. The V end lost 4 bases, the J end lost 7 bases, and 8 bases lay between the germline ends. Germline CDR1 and CDR2: MGHDK and SYGVNS. The CDR3 loop reads CASSARGNSPLHF. The CDR3 DNA follows: TGTGCCAGCAGTGCCAGGGGAAATTCACCCCTCCACTTT.

As regards this clone: This sample includes further DNA sequences coding for the same CDR3. The chain links TRBV12-3 or TRBV12-4 to TRBJ1-1; possible D gene TRBD1, 5 bases. V was trimmed by 2 bases and J by 4 bases, leaving 5 bases between them. CDR3 length equals 12 residues. Here the CDR3 reads CASSLQGTEAFF. DNA for the CDR3: TGTGCCAGCAGTTTACAGGGCACTGAAGCTTTCTTT.

The J gene is TRBJ2-7, the V gene TRBV3-1 (or the pseudogene TRBV3-2); D is undetermined. Germline V gene sequence: CDR1 LGHDT, CDR2 YNNKEL (reference sequence). The CDR3 extends over 14 amino acids. V was cut by 1 base and J by 6 bases, with 13 bases left in between. The CDR3 here is CASSQVPSPTEQYF. CDR3 nucleotide sequence: TGTGCCAGCAGCCAAGTCCCCTCCCCTACCGAGCAGTACTTC.

This sequence joins TRBV7-2 and TRBJ1-3; D call uncertain. V gave up 2 bases and J gave up 0 bases, with 11 bases separating them. From germline, CDR1 is SGHTA and CDR2 FQGNSA. The CDR3 loop spans 16 amino acids. CDR3 nucleotides: TGTGCCAGCAGCTTATCGGGGAGGAGCTCTGGAAACACCATATATTTT. Residues: CASSLSGRSSGNTIYF.

The chain links TRBV7-2 to TRBJ1-2; a possible D gene is TRBD1 (6 bases). This CDR3 is built from 14 residues. CDR1 is SGHTA, CDR2 FQGNSA, per germline. V lost 5 bases and J lost 0, with 10 bases in between. CDR3 in DNA: TGTGCCAGCAGCCTAGGGGGTACTAACTATGGCTACACCTTC. The encoded protein is CASSLGGTNYGYTF.

V and J are TRBV5-5 and TRBJ2-7; weak D call: TRBD2 (5 bases). Germline CDR1 SGHKS, CDR2 YYEKEE (reference sequence). The CDR3 is 14 amino acids. V was cut by 2 bases and J by 2 bases, with 11 bases left in between. DNA of the CDR3: TGTGCCAGCAGCTTCGAGGACGGGACCTACGAGCAGTACTTC. Translating gives CASSFEDGTYEQYF.

The chain carries TRBV19 and TRBJ1-4; 7 nucleotides line up with TRBD1. Germline CDR1 LNHDA, CDR2 SQIVND (reference sequence). V was pared by 5 bases and J by 5 bases, with 8 bases of the junction left unmatched. CDR3 length: 15 residues. Here the CDR3 reads CASSDRQGRNEKLFF. CDR3 nucleotides: TGTGCCAGTAGTGATCGACAGGGACGGAATGAAAAACTGTTTTTT.

V and J are TRBV7-2 and TRBJ2-7; tentatively, D is TRBD1 (5 bases). Trimming shortened V by 1 base and J by 2 bases, and 9 bases separated the two germline ends. CDR3 length equals 14 residues. CDR1 is SGHTA and CDR2 is FQGNSA in the germline V gene. The CDR3 loop reads CASSLGQTPYEQYF. As DNA, the CDR3 is TGTGCCAGCAGCTTAGGACAGACCCCCTACGAGCAGTACTTC.

The chain combines TRBV19 with TRBJ1-1; D gene uncertain. In germline, CDR1 is LNHDA, CDR2 SQIVND (reference sequence). This CDR3 contains 13 residues. Trimming shortened V by 1 base and J by 5 bases, and 8 bases separated the two germline ends. The CDR3 is CASSIVVETEAFF. In DNA, the CDR3 is TGTGCCAGTAGTATAGTCGTGGAGACTGAAGCTTTCTTT.

This clone appeared a single time. The rearrangement links TRBV27 to TRBJ2-7, with 11 bases that match TRBD2. Germline values: CDR1 MNHEY, CDR2 SMNVEV (reference sequence). The CDR3 is 14 amino acids. Germline trimming cut 6 bases from V and 2 bases from J; bases unmatched to any gene: 3. This chain's CDR3 is CASSPGLAAYEQYF. CDR3 bases: TGTGCCAGCAGCCCGGGACTAGCGGCCTACGAGCAGTACTTC.

This chain connects TRBV4-1 to TRBJ1-1; no clear D. The CDR3 covers 14 residues. Looked up from germline, CDR1 is MGHRA and CDR2 is YSYEKL. The V end lost 4 bases, the J end lost 1 base, and 10 bases lay between the germline ends. The CDR3 loop reads CASSPTPPNTEAFF. CDR3 coding DNA: TGCGCCAGCAGCCCAACACCGCCGAACACTGAAGCTTTCTTT.

V usage is TRBV30 and J usage is TRBJ1-1, with TRBD1 matching 9 bases. With 0 bases clipped from V and 4 bases from J, the junction kept 6 bases outside the gene matches. CDR3 length equals 15 residues. Looked up from germline, CDR1 is GTSNPN and CDR2 is SVGIG (reference sequence). CDR3 nucleotides: TGTGCCTGGAGTGTCACAGGGGGCAGTGGCACTGAAGCTTTCTTT. It specifies CAWSVTGGSGTEAFF.

The chain combines TRBV7-2 with TRBJ1-1, with D perhaps TRBD1 (6 bases). V was cut by 3 bases and J by 5 bases, with 13 bases left in between. The CDR3 runs to 14 residues. The germline CDR1 and CDR2 sequences are SGHTA and FQGNSA. In nucleotides, the CDR3 is TGTGCCAGCAGCTTTCAGGGGTCGTTGACTGAAGCTTTCTTT. It translates to CASSFQGSLTEAFF.

The chain couples TRBV6-5 to TRBJ1-3, with D possibly matching TRBD1 (6 bases). The V end lost 0 bases, the J end lost 1 base, and 10 bases lay between the germline ends. This CDR3 has 16 residues. Germline V gene lookup returns CDR1 MNHEY and CDR2 SVGAGI. CDR3 region: CASSYSEGQSGNTIYF. The CDR3 region has the DNA TGTGCCAGCAGTTACTCGGAGGGACAATCTGGAAACACCATATATTTT.

The chain couples TRBV9 to TRBJ2-3; D not certain. The CDR3 is made up of 14 amino acids. V was shortened by 4 bases and J by 0 bases, with 9 bases between the two germline ends. Germline V CDR1 and CDR2: SGDLS, YYNGEE. This chain's CDR3 is CASSLRTSTDTQYF. The CDR3 DNA is TGTGCCAGCAGCCTCAGGACCAGCACAGATACGCAGTATTTT.

The chain joins TRBV5-1 to TRBJ1-3; D ambiguous. This CDR3 is built from 15 residues. Trimming cost V 0 bases and J 0 bases, with 7 bases left between them. Germline V gene lookup returns CDR1 SGHRS and CDR2 YFSETQ. The CDR3 DNA follows: TGCGCCAGCAGCTTGGTACCAGACTCTGGAAACACCATATATTTT. It specifies CASSLVPDSGNTIYF.

This chain links TRBV5-5 with TRBJ2-2; D possibly corresponds to TRBD1 (6 bases). V lost 0 bases to trimming and J lost 5 bases, with 11 bases between them. This CDR3 region has 15 residues. Germline V gives CDR1 SGHKS, CDR2 YYEKEE (reference sequence). CDR3: CASSLVEGQTGELFF. The CDR3 coding sequence is TGTGCCAGCAGCTTGGTGGAAGGACAGACCGGGGAGCTGTTTTTT. The entire variable domain, with the rest obtained from reference TRBV5-5 and TRBJ2-2, is as follows: DAGVTQSPTHLIKTRGQQVTLRCSPISGHKSVSWYQQVLGQGPQFIFQYYEKEERGRGNFPDRFSARQFPNYSSELNVNALLLGDSALYLCASSLVEGQTGELFFGEGSRLTVL.

The rearrangement links TRBV27 to TRBJ2-7, with TRBD2 matching 7 bases. The CDR3 covers 15 residues. After removal of 6 bases from V and 3 bases from J, the junction contained 11 bases not matched to a gene. Germline V gives CDR1 MNHEY, CDR2 SMNVEV (reference sequence). This CDR3 reads CASSLADPAHYEQYF. The CDR3 DNA reads TGTGCCAGCAGCCTAGCGGACCCAGCTCACTACGAGCAGTACTTC.

The chain couples TRBV9 to TRBJ2-3; D is ambiguous. Trimming pared 0 bases from V and 0 bases from J, leaving 8 bases between. CDR3 length equals 15 residues. Germline values: CDR1 SGDLS, CDR2 YYNGEE. The chain's CDR3 is CASSVAETSTDTQYF. The CDR3 DNA sequence: TGTGCCAGCAGCGTAGCGGAGACTAGCACAGATACGCAGTATTTT. Full variable domain (outside the CDR3, taken from reference TRBV9 and TRBJ2-3): DSGVTQTPKHLITATGQRVTLRCSPRSGDLSVYWYQQSLDQGLQFLIQYYNGEERAKGNILERFSAQQFPDLHSELNLSSLELGDSALYFCASSVAETSTDTQYFGPGTRLTVL.

The chain links TRBV21-1 to TRBJ1-2; the table's D gene call, TRBD1, was not cross checked with the DNA. TRBV21-1 is tagged as a pseudogene. The CDR3 consists of 12 residues. This CDR3 is CASGWGKWGYTF. The DNA for the CDR3 is TGTGCCAGCGGTTGGGGCAAATGGGGCTACACCTTC.